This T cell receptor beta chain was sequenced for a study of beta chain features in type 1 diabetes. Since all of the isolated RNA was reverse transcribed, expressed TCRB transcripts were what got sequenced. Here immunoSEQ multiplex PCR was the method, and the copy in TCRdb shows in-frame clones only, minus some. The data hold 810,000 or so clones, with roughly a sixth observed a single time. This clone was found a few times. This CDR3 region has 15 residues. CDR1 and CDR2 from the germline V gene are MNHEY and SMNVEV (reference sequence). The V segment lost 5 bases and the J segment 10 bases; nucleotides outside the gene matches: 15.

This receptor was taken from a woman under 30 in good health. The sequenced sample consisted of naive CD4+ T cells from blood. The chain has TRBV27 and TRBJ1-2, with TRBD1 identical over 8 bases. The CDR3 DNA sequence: TGTGCCAGCAGTCCGATCAAACGGACAGGGTGGGCCTACACCTTC. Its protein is CASSPIKRTGWAYTF.